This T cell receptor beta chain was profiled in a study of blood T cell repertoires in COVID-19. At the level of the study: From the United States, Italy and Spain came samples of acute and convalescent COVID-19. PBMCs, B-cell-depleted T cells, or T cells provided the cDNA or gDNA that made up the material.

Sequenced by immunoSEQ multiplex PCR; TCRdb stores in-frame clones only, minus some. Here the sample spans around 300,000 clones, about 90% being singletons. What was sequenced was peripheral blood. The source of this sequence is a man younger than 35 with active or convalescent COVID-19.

The CDR3 DNA reads TGTGCCAGCAGCTGGTTGACAGGGGGAAGCTATGGCTACACCTTC. Amino acids: CASSWLTGGSYGYTF. V usage is TRBV5-5 and J usage is TRBJ1-2, with TRBD1 matching over 9 bases. The length of the CDR3 is 15 residues. Germline CDR1 and CDR2: SGHKS and YYEKEE (reference sequence). V shed 3 bases, J shed 4 bases, and the junction held 7 bases outside the gene matches.